The subject of this entry is one T cell receptor (beta chain). This record belongs to a study of control samples from healthy donors and cancer patients. The protocol was immunoSEQ multiplex PCR, while the TCRdb copy is restricted to in-frame clones and leaves out a portion. This sample has about 61,000 clones, with about 90% found just once. Germline assignment: CDR1 SEHNR and CDR2 FQNEAQ (reference sequence). The CDR3 is made up of 15 amino acids. The V and J ends lost 3 bases and 2 bases, in that order; junction bases with no gene match: 4. J is TRBJ2-3 and V is TRBV7-9, with 8 nucleotides matching TRBD2. Sequencing input: PBMCs. The TCR was taken from a man aged 55-75 years with colorectal cancer. The CDR3 region is CASSFFSGVTDTQYF. DNA for the CDR3: TGTGCCAGCAGCTTTTTTAGCGGGGTCACAGATACGCAGTATTTT.